The 12 T cell receptor beta chains below come from one sample, sequenced in a study of low-dose radiotherapy and immunotherapy resistance in tumors. Regarding time point: after trial treatment. Treatment reported: LDRT plus nivolumab, ipilimumab, low-dose cyclophosphamide and aspirin (RACIN trial). The TCRs were subjected to amplification over approximately 18 PCR cycles employing a constant-region primer in conjunction with a V-primer adapter. TCRdb itself ran the reads through MiXCR, one entry per CDR3 protein. This sample has approximately 52,000 distinct CDR3 sequences, with around 34% found just once. Sequenced here: PBMCs, sampled after low-dose radiotherapy plus immunotherapy. These receptors were obtained from a male donor with rectosigmoid adenocarcinoma.

This clonotype was detected only once. The chain employs TRBV28 and TRBJ1-6; D not certain. This CDR3 is built from 12 residues. Per germline, CDR1 MDHEN and CDR2 SYDVKM. Trimming stripped 9 bases from V and 7 bases from J, with 10 bases between. As DNA, the CDR3 is TGTGCCAGTCTAGAACAGAATTCACCCCTCCACTTT. As protein: CASLEQNSPLHF.

The table lists this clonotype with many counts. This chain links TRBV7-2 with TRBJ2-5; 11 bases are a match to TRBD2. The germline V gene encodes CDR1 SGHTA and CDR2 FQGNSA. The length of the CDR3 is 15 residues. Trimming took 3 bases from V and 7 from J; bases not matched to a gene: 7. DNA for the CDR3: TGTGCCAGCAGCTTTCCTAGCGGGGGGCCAGGGACCCAGTACTTC. Encoded protein: CASSFPSGGPGTQYF.

This clonotype was seen repeatedly, ten times or more. The CDR3 sequence is CASSYYSSGRADTQYF. The CDR3 DNA reads TGTGCCAGCAGCTATTACTCTAGCGGGAGGGCAGATACGCAGTATTTT. The rearrangement joins TRBV7-9 to TRBJ2-3; TRBD2 matches at 12 bases. The CDR3 covers 16 residues. V gave up 4 bases and J gave up 4 bases; unmatched junction bases: 6. Germline lookup yields CDR1 SEHNR and CDR2 FQNEAQ (reference sequence).

In its sample, this clonotype was seen many times. The V gene is TRBV5-6, the J gene TRBJ2-3; possible D gene TRBD1, 5 bases. The V gene's germline CDR1 is SGHDT and CDR2 YYEEEE. V was pared by 2 bases and J by 0 bases, with 7 bases between. This CDR3 has 14 residues. CDR3: CASSLSGSTDTQYF. CDR3 DNA sequence: TGTGCCAGCAGCTTATCAGGGAGCACAGATACGCAGTATTTT. Using reference TRBV5-6 and TRBJ2-3 for the parts outside the CDR3, the full variable domain is DAGVTQSPTHLIKTRGQQVTLRCSPKSGHDTVSWYQQALGQGPQFIFQYYEEEERQRGNFPDRFSGHQFPNYSSELNVNALLLGDSALYLCASSLSGSTDTQYFGPGTRLTVL.

This clonotype was seen repeatedly, ten times or more. The chain links TRBV19 to TRBJ1-5, with unresolved D. Trimming took off 5 bases at V and 3 bases at J, with 14 bases between the two ends. The CDR3 runs 15 residues. Germline-derived CDR1 and CDR2 are LNHDA and SQIVND (reference sequence). The CDR3 DNA sequence: TGTGCCAGTAGTTCTCCGACGAGGAACAATCAGCCCCAGCATTTT. Its translation is CASSSPTRNNQPQHF.

This clonotype was found many times. V and J are TRBV28 and TRBJ2-7; D is undetermined. CDR1 is MDHEN, CDR2 SYDVKM, per germline. V was cut by 6 bases and J by 2 bases, with 11 bases left in between. CDR3 length: 13 amino acids. The CDR3 sequence: CASRSGSTYEQYF. The CDR3 nucleotides read TGTGCCAGCAGGTCGGGCTCAACCTACGAGCAGTACTTC.

The count of this clonotype is one. The chain couples TRBV19 to TRBJ2-2, with no clear D. The V gene's germline CDR1 is LNHDA and CDR2 SQIVND (reference sequence). The germline V and J ends were trimmed by 5 bases and 1 base, with 11 bases remaining between them. CDR3 length equals 15 residues. The CDR3 DNA is TGTGCCAGTAGTGTACCGACGGTGAACACCGGGGAGCTGTTTTTT. Translating gives CASSVPTVNTGELFF.

This clonotype was recorded at least ten times. One end of the junction does not line up with germline, which may come from a read error. V is TRBV4-1 and J is TRBJ2-2; 8 nucleotides match TRBD2. CDR1 is MGHRA and CDR2 is YSYEKL in the germline V gene. The CDR3 spans 15 residues. This CDR3 reads CASSQGVSGVGELFF. The CDR3 DNA reads TGTGCCAGCAGCCAAGGAGTTAGCGGGGTTGGGGAGCTGTTTTTT.

The chain joins TRBV28 to TRBJ1-2; D gene unclear. The CDR3 runs to 12 residues. Germline V gene data show CDR1 as MDHEN and CDR2 as SYDVKM. CDR3 nucleotide sequence: TGTGCTTCCCACACTCTTAACTATGGCTACACCTTC. This codes for CASHTLNYGYTF.

This clonotype was found many times. This rearrangement joins TRBV18 to TRBJ2-1; D is possibly TRBD1 (6 bases). CDR3 size: 14 residues. Trimming took 3 bases from V and 7 from J, leaving 13 bases between them. The germline gives CDR1 KGHSH, CDR2 LQKENI. The CDR3 DNA is TGTGCCAGCTCACCCGACAGGACCAATAATGAGCAGTTCTTC. Translating it yields CASSPDRTNNEQFF.

Ten or more counts support this clonotype. The chain uses TRBV28 and TRBJ2-7, with 7 bases fitting TRBD1. J was trimmed by 4 bases and V by 6 bases; bases with no gene match: 9. Per germline, CDR1 MDHEN and CDR2 SYDVKM. This CDR3 has 14 amino acids. CDR3 loop: CASRTGQGVYEQYF. The CDR3, as DNA: TGTGCCAGCAGGACCGGGCAGGGGGTGTACGAGCAGTACTTC.

Many counts were recorded for this clonotype. The chain is built from TRBV10-3 and TRBJ2-7, with D possibly TRBD1 on 5 matching bases. From germline, CDR1 is ENHRY and CDR2 SYGVKD. CDR3 length: 14 amino acids. Trimming cost V 8 bases and J 1 base, with 15 bases left between them. CDR3 sequence reads: CAIGADWISYEQYF. In DNA form, the CDR3 reads TGTGCCATCGGGGCAGATTGGATATCCTACGAGCAGTACTTC.